This TCR beta chain was found in a study of shared clonotypes between healthy human individuals. The CDR3 has 12 amino acids. Trimming removed 4 bases at V and 7 bases at J, with 11 bases between. CDR1 and CDR2 from the germline V gene are MNHEY and SMNVEV (reference sequence). Of note for this clone: What it binds is unknown.

Naive-designated CD8 cells lacked CD45RO, were positively enriched for CCR7, and omitted terminally differentiated effector memory CD45RA+ cells. TCRdb's copy holds only in-frame clones and misses some; the assay was immunoSEQ multiplex PCR. The data contain around 1.9 million clones, under 95% of them singletons. The study's findings and limits: Compared with clonotypes that all four donors shared, non-shared clonotypes had lower generation probabilities.

This chain connects TRBV27 to TRBJ2-7; tentative D call: TRBD1 (5 bases). The TCR was taken from a man between 18 and 29 years old in good health. Some clones in this sample may be carry-over from other donors' samples. Sequencing was performed on naive CD8+ T cells from PBMCs. This CDR3 reads CASSSGHHEQYF. The CDR3 region has the DNA TGTGCCAGCAGTTCAGGACATCATGAGCAGTACTTC.